Listed here is a single T cell receptor (beta chain). Its antigen is still unknown. The data originate from a study of response to subunit inactivated influenza vaccine. Whole-study findings and limits: After each seasonal influenza vaccination, few new T cells are recruited, the authors suggested.

CDR1 is MNHNS and CDR2 is SASEGT in the germline V gene. J was trimmed by 4 bases and V by 8 bases; bases with no gene match: 6. This CDR3 spans 13 amino acids. TCRdb recomputed calls from the RT-PCR reads with MiXCR, one row per CDR3 protein. The table includes 400,000 to 650,000 distinct CDR3 sequences, roughly 7.6% detected once. The sequencing used PBMCs from blood, collected less than 30 months after vaccination. This chain links TRBV6-1 with TRBJ2-3, with 7 bases identical to TRBD1. This TCR came from a man aged 50-75 years who received an inactivated influenza vaccine. DNA of the CDR3: TGTGCCAGCCGAACAGGGGTGTCAGATACGCAGTATTTT. This gives the protein CASRTGVSDTQYF.